What follows are 7 T cell receptor beta chains derived from one specimen sequenced in a study of TET2 disruption in CD19-targeted CAR T cells. The assay was immunoSEQ multiplex PCR, and TCRdb's table has in-frame clones only and misses some. The table counts 25,000 to 30,000 clones; under 2.5% lies in the top ten. Treatment meaning: autologous CTL019 cells: CD19 CAR with 4-1BB and CD3 zeta domains. Their specific antigens are unknown. This material consisted of CD8- CAR+ T cells sorted from cultured blood T cells, taken for CD19 CAR T cell therapy. Specified subset: CD8-negative CAR-positive T cells from the infusion product. Source of these receptors: a man in his 70s with chronic lymphocytic leukemia.

Note on this clone: The CDR3 end falls 3 residues outside the read, so it is completed with the germline J gene. This chain uses TRBV12-3 or TRBV12-4 with TRBJ1-1, with a weak D call TRBD1 (5 bases). The CDR3 loop spans 16 amino acids. Trimming pared 0 bases from V and 5 bases from J, leaving 16 bases between. The CDR3 region is CASSLAPETRGTEAFF. CDR3 DNA (partial): TGTGCCAGCAGTTTAGCGCCCGAGACACGGGGGACTGAA.

On this clone: From the germline J gene comes the end of the CDR3, since the read stops 3 residues before it. This rearrangement joins TRBV6-2 or TRBV6-3 to TRBJ1-2; D perhaps matches TRBD1 (6 bases). The CDR3 loop spans 14 amino acids. Germline-derived CDR1 and CDR2 are MNHEY and SVGEGT. The DNA read from the CDR3 is TGTGCCAGCAGTGGGACTAGCGGGGGCTACGAC. Translating gives CASSGTSGGYD. The whole CDR3 sequence is CASSGTSGGYDYTF.

A note on this clone: The DNA ends 3 residues before the CDR3 does, and the rest of the CDR3 is filled in from the germline J gene. The chain links TRBV20-1 to TRBJ2-3; D is ambiguous. V lost 6 bases, J lost 7 bases, and 11 bases lay in between. The germline V gene encodes CDR1 DFQATT and CDR2 SNEGSKA (reference sequence). This CDR3 is built from 11 residues. CDR3 sequence: CSAPHGHTQYF. The DNA read from the CDR3 is TGCAGTGCGCCGCATGGGCATACG.

On this clone itself: The DNA ends 3 residues before the CDR3 does, and the rest of the CDR3 is filled in from the germline J gene. The gene calls are TRBV29-1 and TRBJ2-7; maybe TRBD2 (5 bases). Germline V lookup: CDR1 SQVTM, CDR2 ANQGSEA. This CDR3 is built from 12 residues. The V and J ends lost 4 bases and 6 bases respectively, with 13 bases between them. CDR3 DNA, as far as it was read: TGCAGCGTTGGCTTGATTGAGGGCGAG. Its translation is CSVGLIEGE. The CDR3 in full is CSVGLIEGEQYF.

In regard to this clone: Relative to the germline gene, one junction end is altered; a read error may explain this. The CDR3 end falls 3 residues outside the read, so it is completed with the germline J gene. Other DNA sequences in the same sample also yield this CDR3. The chain combines TRBV19 with TRBJ1-2; D ambiguous. The CDR3 loop spans 13 amino acids. Germline CDR1 and CDR2: LNHDA and SQIVND (reference sequence). The sequenced part of the CDR3 DNA is TGTGCCAGTAGCTTATCCTCTAGATATGGT. It yields the protein CASSLSSRYG. The entire CDR3 reads CASSLSSRYGYTF.

Remarks on this clone: Coverage ceases 3 residues before the CDR3 finishes, and the germline J gene fills in the end. This rearrangement joins TRBV5-1 to TRBJ1-2; TRBD1 matches 10 bases. Germline V gene data show CDR1 as SGHRS and CDR2 as YFSETQ. V gave up 5 bases and J gave up 7 bases; unmatched junction bases: 5. The CDR3 length is 13 residues. CDR3 sequence: CASSGTGESGYTF. CDR3 bases read: TGCGCCAGCAGTGGGACAGGGGAGAGTGGC.

In the case of this clone: The read comes to an end 3 residues before the CDR3 does, leaving the germline J gene to fill in the end. The rearrangement joins TRBV7-9 to TRBJ1-2; D may be TRBD1 (5 bases). The germline V gene encodes CDR1 SEHNR and CDR2 FQNEAQ (reference sequence). This CDR3 spans 14 amino acids. CDR3 loop: CASSFVGSGGNYTF. CDR3 DNA (partial): TGTGCCAGCAGCTTCGTTGGGAGCGGGGGGAAC.